This T cell receptor (beta chain) originates from a study of spatial heterogeneity in lung cancer. Study context: Sequences of the beta chain were consistently detected in greater numbers than alpha-chain sequences.

Individual TCR cDNA molecules each bore their own unique molecular identifier. MiXCR, run by TCRdb on the 5' RACE reads, gives a single entry per CDR3 protein. The data contain 4,900 or so distinct CDR3 sequences, about 8.4% of them singletons. Whole-study results and caveats: Tumors with more nonsynonymous mutations had more expanded intratumoral alpha and beta TCRs.

This CDR3 has 16 residues. Germline trimming cut 6 bases from V and 7 bases from J; bases unmatched to any gene: 9. Germline loops: CDR1 MNHEY, CDR2 SMNVEV (reference sequence). Specified time point: sample taken at primary tumor resection. This clonotype has at least ten counts. Its cognate antigen is unknown. The chain uses TRBV27 and TRBJ1-6; 10 positions match TRBD1. The sample consisted of lung tumor tissue, taken at surgery. The sequence came from a female donor with early-stage non-small cell lung cancer. The CDR3, as DNA: TGTGCCAGCAGCCTGACAGGGGGCGCACGGAATTCACCCCTCCACTTT. Translated: CASSLTGGARNSPLHF.